This is a list of T cell receptor beta chains from one sample in a study of cytomegalovirus exposure and HLA in healthy donors. Clones were read by immunoSEQ multiplex PCR, and TCRdb kept only the in-frame ones, dropping some. The sample includes 120,000 to 150,000 clones, more than 65% of them seen just once. Sequenced: PBMCs. The receptors here all came from a man aged 30 to 45 in good health and CMV-seropositive. The CDR3 runs from the conserved cysteine through the conserved F or W. D genes are given only for firm matches. The size of a clone is reported for some rows only, either as once, few or many, or as a class for expanded clones.

j_call clone_size v_call d_call cdr3_nt cdr3_aa
TRBJ2-7 NA TRBV7-9 TRBD1 TGTGCCAGCAGCAGCACAGGGGCTGGGCCAGACGAGCAGTACTTC CASSSTGAGPDEQYF
TRBJ2-7 NA TRBV28 NA TGTGCCAGCAGGATGGGTACAGCCTACGAGCAGTACTTC CASRMGTAYEQYF
TRBJ2-7 NA TRBV7-9 TRBD1 TGTGCCAGCAGCTTGACAGGGGCCCACGAGCAGTACTTC CASSLTGAHEQYF
TRBJ2-7 NA TRBV7-2 TRBD1 TGTGCCAGCAGCCAAGGCAGGACAGGGGTCTCCTACGAGCAGTACTTC CASSQGRTGVSYEQYF
TRBJ1-5 few TRBV28 TRBD1 TGTGCCAGCCAATACAGGGGTAATCAGCCCCAGCATTTT CASQYRGNQPQHF
TRBJ1-2 NA TRBV18 TRBD1 TGTGCCAGCTCACCGGGACAGATTGAGGGCTACACCTTC CASSPGQIEGYTF
TRBJ2-3 NA TRBV19 TRBD2 TGTGCCAGTAGTCGACTAGCGGGAGGGCCGATGACAGATACGCAGTATTTT CASSRLAGGPMTDTQYF
TRBJ2-5 NA TRBV7-6 NA TGTGCCAGCAGCTTAAACAGAGGGGAGACCCAGTACTTC CASSLNRGETQYF
TRBJ2-7 NA TRBV4-2 NA TGTGCCAGCAGCCAAGTGTTGGAGGACGAGCAGTACTTC CASSQVLEDEQYF
TRBJ2-7 NA TRBV19 TRBD1 TGTGCCAGTAGTATAGGGGGGTCGGGACAGGGACCATACGAGCAGTACTTC CASSIGGSGQGPYEQYF
TRBJ2-1 NA TRBV27 TRBD2 TGTGCCAGCAGGCGACTAGCGGGTGATGAGCAGTTCTTC CASRRLAGDEQFF
TRBJ2-7 few TRBV5-4 TRBD2 TGTGCCAGCAGCTTGGTTATAGCGGGAGCGGGCGAGCAGTACTTC CASSLVIAGAGEQYF
TRBJ2-7 few TRBV28 NA TGTGCCAGCAGTTTCAGTGGAGGGAGCTCCTACGAGCAGTACTTC CASSFSGGSSYEQYF
TRBJ2-7 NA TRBV9 NA TGTGCCAGCAGCCCCGAGGCCGGGATGAACGAGCAGTACTTC CASSPEAGMNEQYF
TRBJ1-1 NA TRBV30 NA TGTGCCTGGAGTGAGGGGCCGTACACTGAAGCTTTCTTT CAWSEGPYTEAFF
TRBJ2-1 few TRBV29-1 TRBD1 TGCAGCGTCCAAACATTACAGGGGTCGACTTACAATGAGCAGTTCTTC CSVQTLQGSTYNEQFF
TRBJ1-5 once TRBV28 NA TGTGCCAGCAGTTTGATCTCAGGGGTTGCAGGCAATCAGCCCCAGCATTTT CASSLISGVAGNQPQHF
TRBJ2-7 NA TRBV28 NA TGTGCCAGCAGTAAGGTCCGGAGCGTCGTCTACGAGCAGTACTTC CASSKVRSVVYEQYF
TRBJ1-1 NA TRBV6-5 NA TGTGCCAGCAGCATACGGGGGAACACTGAAGCTTTCTTT CASSIRGNTEAFF
TRBJ2-1 NA TRBV5-4 TRBD2 TGTGCCAGCAGCCCCGGACTAGCGGGGGGGAATGAGCAGTTCTTC CASSPGLAGGNEQFF
TRBJ2-7 NA TRBV6-5 TRBD1 TGTGCCAGCAGTTACTCGGGGGACAGCCCCTACGAGCAGTACTTC CASSYSGDSPYEQYF
TRBJ1-3 NA TRBV18 NA TGTGCCAGCTCAAAAACAGCGGACACCATATATTTT CASSKTADTIYF
TRBJ2-6 NA TRBV27 NA TGTGCCAGCAGCATTTTTAGCTCTGGGGCCAACGTCCTGACTTTC CASSIFSSGANVLTF
TRBJ1-5 NA TRBV27 TRBD1 TGTGCCAGCCGACAGGGGAGTCAGCCCCAGCATTTT CASRQGSQPQHF
TRBJ1-1 NA TRBV20-1 NA TGCAGTCGCAGATTGAACACTGAAGCTTTCTTT CSRRLNTEAFF
TRBJ2-5 NA TRBV6-6 TRBD1 TGTGCCAGCAGGCCACAGGGGTGGCAAGAGACCCAGTACTTC CASRPQGWQETQYF